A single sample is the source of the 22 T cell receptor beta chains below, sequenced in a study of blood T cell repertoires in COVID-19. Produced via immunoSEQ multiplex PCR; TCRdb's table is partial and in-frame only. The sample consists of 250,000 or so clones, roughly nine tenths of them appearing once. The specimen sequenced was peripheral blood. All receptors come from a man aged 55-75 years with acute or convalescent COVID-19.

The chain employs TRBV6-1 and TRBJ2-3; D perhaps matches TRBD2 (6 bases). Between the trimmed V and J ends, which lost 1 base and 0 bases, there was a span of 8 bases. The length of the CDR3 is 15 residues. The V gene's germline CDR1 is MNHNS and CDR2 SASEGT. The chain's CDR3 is CASSEGGKSTDTQYF. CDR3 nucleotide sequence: TGTGCCAGCAGTGAAGGCGGGAAGAGCACAGATACGCAGTATTTT.

In DNA, the CDR3 is TGCAGCGGACTTGAGGGCCAAGAGACCCAGTACTTC. As protein: CSGLEGQETQYF. The chain links TRBV29-1 to TRBJ2-5; TRBD2 is a possible D gene (5 bases). The CDR3 covers 12 residues. Germline V gene lookup returns CDR1 SQVTM and CDR2 ANQGSEA. The ends were cut back, 7 bases at V and 1 base at J, with 10 bases in the middle.

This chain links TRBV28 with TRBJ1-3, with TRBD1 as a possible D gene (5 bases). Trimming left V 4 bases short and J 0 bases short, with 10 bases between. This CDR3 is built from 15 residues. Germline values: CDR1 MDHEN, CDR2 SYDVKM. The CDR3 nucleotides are TGTGCCAGCAGTTGGGGCCCGTCCTCTGGAAACACCATATATTTT. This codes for CASSWGPSSGNTIYF.

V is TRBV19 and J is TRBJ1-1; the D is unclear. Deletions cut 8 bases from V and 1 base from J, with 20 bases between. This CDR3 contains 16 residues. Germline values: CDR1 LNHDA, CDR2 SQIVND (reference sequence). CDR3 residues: CASLAAQTKRNTEAFF. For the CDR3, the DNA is TGTGCCAGTCTTGCGGCCCAAACCAAGAGGAACACTGAAGCTTTCTTT.

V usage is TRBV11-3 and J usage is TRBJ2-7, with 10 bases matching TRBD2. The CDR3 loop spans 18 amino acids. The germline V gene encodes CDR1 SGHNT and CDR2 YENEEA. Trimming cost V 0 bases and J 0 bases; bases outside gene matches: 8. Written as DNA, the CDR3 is TGTGCCAGCAGCTTAGATATTCCTAGCGGGGGCCGCTCCTACGAGCAGTACTTC. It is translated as CASSLDIPSGGRSYEQYF.

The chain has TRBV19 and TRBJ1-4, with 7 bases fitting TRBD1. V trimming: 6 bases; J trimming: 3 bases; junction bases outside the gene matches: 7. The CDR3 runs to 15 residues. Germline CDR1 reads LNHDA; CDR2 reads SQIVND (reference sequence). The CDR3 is CASSPMGTANEKLFF. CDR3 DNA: TGTGCCAGTAGCCCGATGGGGACAGCTAATGAAAAACTGTTTTTT.

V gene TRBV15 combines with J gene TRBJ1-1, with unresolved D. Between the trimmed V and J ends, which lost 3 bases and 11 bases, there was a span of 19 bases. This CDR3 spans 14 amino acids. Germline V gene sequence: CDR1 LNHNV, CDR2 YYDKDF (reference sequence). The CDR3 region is CATSSYTGPGRAFF. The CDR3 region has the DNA TGTGCCACCAGCAGTTACACTGGTCCAGGTAGGGCTTTCTTT.

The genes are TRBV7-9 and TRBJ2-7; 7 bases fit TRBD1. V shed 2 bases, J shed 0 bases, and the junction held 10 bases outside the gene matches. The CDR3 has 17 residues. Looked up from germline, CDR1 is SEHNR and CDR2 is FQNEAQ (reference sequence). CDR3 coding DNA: TGTGCCAGCAGCTTAAGGCCCCTAGGACAGGACTCCTACGAGCAGTACTTC. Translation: CASSLRPLGQDSYEQYF.

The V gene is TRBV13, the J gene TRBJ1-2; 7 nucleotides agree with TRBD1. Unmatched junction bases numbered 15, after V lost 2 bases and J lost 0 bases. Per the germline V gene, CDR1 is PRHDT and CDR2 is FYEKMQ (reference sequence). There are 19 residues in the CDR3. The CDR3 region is CASSLIGAIGDRANYGYTF. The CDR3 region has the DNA TGTGCCAGCAGCTTAATCGGGGCGATTGGGGACAGAGCTAACTATGGCTACACCTTC.

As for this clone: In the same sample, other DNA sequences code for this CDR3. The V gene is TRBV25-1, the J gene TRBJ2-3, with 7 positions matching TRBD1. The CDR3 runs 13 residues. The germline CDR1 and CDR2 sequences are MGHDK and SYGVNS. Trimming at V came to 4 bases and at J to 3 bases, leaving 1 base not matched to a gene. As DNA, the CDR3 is TGTGCCAGCAGTGGACAGGGAACAGATACGCAGTATTTT. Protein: CASSGQGTDTQYF.

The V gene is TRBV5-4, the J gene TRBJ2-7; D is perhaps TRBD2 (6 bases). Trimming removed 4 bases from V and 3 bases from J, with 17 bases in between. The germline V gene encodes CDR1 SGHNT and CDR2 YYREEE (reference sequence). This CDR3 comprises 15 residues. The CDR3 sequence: CASSPTGDGVYEQYF. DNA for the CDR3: TGTGCCAGCAGCCCGACGGGGGACGGAGTCTACGAGCAGTACTTC.

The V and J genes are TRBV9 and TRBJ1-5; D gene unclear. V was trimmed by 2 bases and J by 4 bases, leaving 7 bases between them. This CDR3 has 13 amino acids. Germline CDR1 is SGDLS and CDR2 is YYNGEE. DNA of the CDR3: TGTGCCAGCAGCGTGAGTAGTAATCAGCCCCAGCATTTT. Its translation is CASSVSSNQPQHF.

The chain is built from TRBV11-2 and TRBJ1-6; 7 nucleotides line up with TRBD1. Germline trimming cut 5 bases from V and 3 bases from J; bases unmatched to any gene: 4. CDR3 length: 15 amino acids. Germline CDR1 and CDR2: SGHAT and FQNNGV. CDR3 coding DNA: TGTGCCAGCAGCGCAAGGGACAGCTATAATTCACCCCTCCACTTT. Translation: CASSARDSYNSPLHF.

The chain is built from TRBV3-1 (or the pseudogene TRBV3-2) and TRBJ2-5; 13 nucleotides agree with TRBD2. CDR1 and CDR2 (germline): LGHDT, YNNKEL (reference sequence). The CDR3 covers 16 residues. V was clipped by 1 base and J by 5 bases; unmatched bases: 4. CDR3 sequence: CASSQGTSGSGETQYF. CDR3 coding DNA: TGTGCCAGCAGCCAAGGGACTAGCGGGAGTGGGGAGACCCAGTACTTC.

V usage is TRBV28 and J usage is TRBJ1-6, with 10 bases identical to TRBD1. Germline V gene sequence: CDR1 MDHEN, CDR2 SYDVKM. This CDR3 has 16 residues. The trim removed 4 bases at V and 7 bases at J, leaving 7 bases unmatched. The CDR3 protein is CASSSDRGPGNSPLHF. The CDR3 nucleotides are TGTGCCAGCAGTTCCGACAGGGGGCCGGGGAATTCACCCCTCCACTTT. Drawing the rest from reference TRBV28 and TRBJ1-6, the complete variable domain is DVKVTQSSRYLVKRTGEKVFLECVQDMDHENMFWYRQDPGLGLRLIYFSYDVKMKEKGDIPEGYSVSREKKERFSLILESASTNQTSMYLCASSSDRGPGNSPLHFGNGTRLTVT.

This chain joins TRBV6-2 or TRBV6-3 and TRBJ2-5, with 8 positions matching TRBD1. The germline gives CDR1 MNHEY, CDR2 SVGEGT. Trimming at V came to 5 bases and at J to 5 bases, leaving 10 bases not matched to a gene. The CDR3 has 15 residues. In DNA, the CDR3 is TGTGCCAGCAGTCCCGACAGGGGCCATGGTGAGACCCAGTACTTC. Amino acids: CASSPDRGHGETQYF.

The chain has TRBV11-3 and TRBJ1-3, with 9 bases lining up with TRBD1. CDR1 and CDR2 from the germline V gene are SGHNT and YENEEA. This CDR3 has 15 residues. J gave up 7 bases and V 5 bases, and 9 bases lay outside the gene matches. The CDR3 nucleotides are TGTGCCAGCAGCCTCCGGACAGGGGTTGTCAACACCATATATTTT. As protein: CASSLRTGVVNTIYF.

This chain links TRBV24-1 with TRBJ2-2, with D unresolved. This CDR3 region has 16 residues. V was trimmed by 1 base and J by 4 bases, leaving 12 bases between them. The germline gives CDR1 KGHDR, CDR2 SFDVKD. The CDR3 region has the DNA TGTGCCACCAGTGATTTAGGCGGTCCTGGCACCGGGGAGCTGTTTTTT. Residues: CATSDLGGPGTGELFF.

As DNA, the CDR3 is TGTGCCAGCAGTTACGGGGACAGGGGGGAGAGGAGCTACACCTTC. Translating gives CASSYGDRGERSYTF. V gene TRBV6-5 combines with J gene TRBJ1-2, with 11 bases aligning to TRBD1. Trimming at V came to 2 bases and at J to 9 bases, leaving 8 bases not matched to a gene. Germline V lookup: CDR1 MNHEY, CDR2 SVGAGI. CDR3 length: 15 residues.

In DNA, the CDR3 is TGTGCCAGCTCCCAAACAGGGGATAACTCTGGAAACACCATATATTTT. Its translation: CASSQTGDNSGNTIYF. This chain uses TRBV28 with TRBJ1-3, with 7 positions matching TRBD1. The germline V gene has CDR1 MDHEN and CDR2 SYDVKM. The ends lost 8 bases at V and 0 bases at J; junction bases unmatched: 10. CDR3 size: 16 residues.

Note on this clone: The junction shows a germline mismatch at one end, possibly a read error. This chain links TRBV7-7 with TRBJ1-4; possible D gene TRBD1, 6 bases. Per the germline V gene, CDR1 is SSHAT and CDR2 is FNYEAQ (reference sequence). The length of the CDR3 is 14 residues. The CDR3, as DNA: TGTGCTAGCAGCCCCAGGGGCCCCAATGAAAAACTGTTTTTT. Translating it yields CASSPRGPNEKLFF.

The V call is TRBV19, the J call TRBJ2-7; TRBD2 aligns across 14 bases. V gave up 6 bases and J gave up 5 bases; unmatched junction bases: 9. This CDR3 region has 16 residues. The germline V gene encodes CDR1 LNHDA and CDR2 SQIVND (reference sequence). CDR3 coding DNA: TGTGCCAGTAGCCGGACTAGCGGGAGGAATAGCGACGAGCAGTACTTC. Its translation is CASSRTSGRNSDEQYF.